These T cell receptor beta chains were read from a single sample in a study of OX40 agonist ivuxolimab in advanced cancers. Some clones are missing from TCRdb's copy, which holds only in-frame ones; the method was immunoSEQ multiplex PCR. Of nearly 50,000 clones in the sample, approximately 86% were seen once. The sample here was CD4+ or CD8+ T cells sorted from blood, taken in a trial of the OX40 agonist ivuxolimab. The source of these receptors is an adult with an advanced solid tumor such as melanoma, head and neck, liver or kidney cancer. Each CDR3 is given with its conserved first and last residue. D genes are given only for firm matches. A row's size may be missing; if present it is once, few, many or a size class.

j_gene,abundance,v_gene,d_gene,CDR3nt,CDR3aa
TRBJ1-3,NA,TRBV7-9,NA,TGTGCCAGCAGCTTCGGAAACACCATATATTTT,CASSFGNTIYF
TRBJ2-7,NA,TRBV2,NA,TGTGCCAGCAGTAGATTGTCTAGCGACCCCTACGAGCAGTACTTC,CASSRLSSDPYEQYF
TRBJ1-3,NA,TRBV10-2,NA,TGCGCCAGCAGTGAGCAGGCCCGAAACACCATATATTTT,CASSEQARNTIYF
TRBJ1-2,NA,TRBV28,NA,TGTGCCAGCAGGATATCGTCGGGTCGGTATGGCTACACCTTC,CASRISSGRYGYTF
TRBJ1-1,few,TRBV28,NA,TGTGCCAGCAGTCTCCCCGGGGAGGAAGCTTTCTTT,CASSLPGEEAFF
TRBJ2-7,NA,TRBV6-1,NA,TGTGCCAGTAGAGGAGGGGGGATCGACGAGCAGTACTTC,CASRGGGIDEQYF
TRBJ1-1,NA,TRBV28,NA,TGTGCCAGCAGAGCTGTCAGTGGCACTGAAGCTTTCTTT,CASRAVSGTEAFF
TRBJ1-1,NA,TRBV11-2,NA,TGTGCCAGCAGGGGTCAGGGCACGGGCACTGAAGCTTTCTTT,CASRGQGTGTEAFF
TRBJ1-2,once,TRBV7-2,NA,TGTGCCAGCAGCACTGACGGCTTCGATAACTATGGCTACACCTTC,CASSTDGFDNYGYTF
TRBJ2-3,NA,TRBV19,NA,TGTGCCAGTAGTAATACAGATACGCAGTATTTT,CASSNTDTQYF
TRBJ2-7,NA,TRBV5-7,NA,TGTGCCAGCAGCTTTAGCGGACGGTGCTCCTACGAGCAGTACTTC,CASSFSGRCSYEQYF
TRBJ1-6,NA,TRBV30,TRBD1,TGTGCCTGGAGTACCGGGACAGGGAGGAATTCACCCCTCCACTTT,CAWSTGTGRNSPLHF
TRBJ2-3,NA,TRBV19,TRBD2,TGTGCCAGTAGTAAGGGGACTAGCGGGGGCCGATTTAGCACAGATACGCAGTATTTT,CASSKGTSGGRFSTDTQYF